The sequence of this T cell receptor (beta chain) was determined in a study of blood T cell repertoires in COVID-19. Study overall: Italy, Spain and the United States were the sources of the convalescent and acute COVID-19 samples. T cells, B-cell-depleted T cells, or PBMCs provided the cDNA or gDNA that served as material.

Recruitment covered about 25 US areas and drew participants whose ages spanned roughly 18 to 100 years. Original handling: Researchers report that nucleated cell counts were estimated from reference gene primer amplification. Assay used: immunoSEQ multiplex PCR; TCRdb lists only in-frame clones, some missing. That table supplies the V and J calls and clone size; D and trimming were determined from the DNA. This sample has around 160,000 clones, with around 87% found just once. Trimming cost V 1 base and J 5 bases; bases outside gene matches: 7. Germline lookup yields CDR1 MGHRA and CDR2 YSYEKL. CDR3 length: 18 amino acids.

The sequencing input was PBMCs or T cells enriched from blood (not recorded which). The sequence derives from a middle-aged woman who had been exposed to COVID-19. The chain has TRBV4-1 and TRBJ2-2, with 13 bases lining up with TRBD2. CDR3 region: CASSQGRTSGSYTGELFF. For the CDR3, the DNA is TGCGCCAGCAGCCAAGGAAGGACTAGCGGGAGTTATACCGGGGAGCTGTTTTTT.